These T cell receptor beta chains were read from a single sample in a study of CD8 T cells in ankylosing spondylitis. TCRdb independently ran MiXCR on the 5' RACE reads; one entry per CDR3 protein. The sample consists of 100,000 to 150,000 distinct CDR3 sequences, roughly an eighth of them appearing once. Specimen: blood, either unsorted or a sorted T cell fraction (not recorded which). The receptors were sampled from a female donor with ankylosing spondylitis or in good health (not recorded which). Each CDR3 is given with its conserved first and last residue. A D gene is named only where the DNA matches it firmly. Not every row has a clone size; where given, it reads once, few, many or a size class.

>few|TRBV6-1|14|TRBD2|TRBJ2-1
CASRTSGDYNEQFF
TGTGCCAGCCGGACTAGCGGGGACTACAATGAGCAGTTCTTC
>NA|TRBV6-1|16|TRBD2|TRBJ2-2
CASTVRGGRNTGELFF
TGTGCCAGCACCGTCCGGGGGGGCCGAAACACCGGGGAGCTGTTTTTT
>NA|TRBV3-1|15|NA|TRBJ1-1
CATSQNPGGNTEAFF
TGTGCCACCAGCCAAAACCCCGGCGGAAACACTGAAGCTTTCTTT
>few|TRBV7-3|15|NA|TRBJ1-2
CARRPTKTENYGYTF
TGTGCCCGCCGACCGACAAAAACCGAAAACTATGGCTACACCTTC
>few|TRBV19|16|NA|TRBJ1-2
CASSIGSQTTNYGYTF
TGTGCCAGTAGTATTGGTTCCCAGACAACGAACTATGGCTACACCTTC
>NA|TRBV20-1|10|NA|TRBJ2-7
CSASLGEQYF
TGCAGTGCTAGCCTTGGCGAGCAGTACTTC
>NA|TRBV7-9|15|TRBD1|TRBJ2-2
CASSRQGLSTGELFF
TGTGCCAGCAGTCGACAGGGGTTAAGCACCGGGGAGCTGTTTTTT
>few|TRBV5-1|14|NA|TRBJ2-4
CASSAGPLVNIQYF
TGCGCCAGCAGCGCCGGCCCCCTGGTGAACATTCAGTACTTC
>few|TRBV30|13|NA|TRBJ2-1
CAWSGTGYNEQFF
TGTGCCTGGAGCGGGACCGGCTACAATGAGCAGTTCTTC
>NA|TRBV5-1|17|TRBD2|TRBJ2-7
CASSLVPAGGPVTEQYF
TGCGCCAGCAGCTTGGTTCCAGCGGGAGGGCCTGTTACCGAGCAGTACTTC
>few|TRBV2|13|TRBD1|TRBJ2-1
CASSKTGGNEQFF
TGTGCCAGCAGTAAAACAGGGGGCAATGAGCAGTTCTTC
>many|TRBV12-3/TRBV12-4|14|NA|TRBJ1-1
CASIRQVGNTEAFF
TGTGCCAGCATCCGACAGGTGGGGAACACTGAAGCTTTCTTT
>few|TRBV15|15|NA|TRBJ1-5
CATSRGQGISGPQHF
TGTGCCACCAGCAGAGGGCAGGGCATCAGCGGGCCCCAGCATTTT
>many|TRBV5-1|15|NA|TRBJ1-6
CASSLENGPRAPLHF
TGCGCCAGCAGCTTGGAAAATGGGCCGAGGGCACCCCTCCACTTT
>few|TRBV5-1|13|NA|TRBJ1-5
CASSGDINQPQHF
TGCGCCAGCAGCGGCGACATCAATCAGCCCCAGCATTTT
>many|TRBV29-1|12|NA|TRBJ1-1
CSVDVGVTEAFF
TGCAGCGTTGATGTGGGAGTCACTGAAGCTTTCTTT